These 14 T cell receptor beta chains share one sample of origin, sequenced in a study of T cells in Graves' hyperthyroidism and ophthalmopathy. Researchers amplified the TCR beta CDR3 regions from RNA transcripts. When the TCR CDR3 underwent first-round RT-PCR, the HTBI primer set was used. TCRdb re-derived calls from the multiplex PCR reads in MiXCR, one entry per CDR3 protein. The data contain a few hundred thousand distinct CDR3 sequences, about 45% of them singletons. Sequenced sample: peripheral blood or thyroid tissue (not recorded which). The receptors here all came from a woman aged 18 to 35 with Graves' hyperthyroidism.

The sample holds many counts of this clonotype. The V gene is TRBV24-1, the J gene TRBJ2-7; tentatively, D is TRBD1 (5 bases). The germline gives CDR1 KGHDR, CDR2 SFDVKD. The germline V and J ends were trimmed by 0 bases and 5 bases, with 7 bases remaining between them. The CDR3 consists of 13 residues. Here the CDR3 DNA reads TGTGCCACCAGTGATTTGAAAGGGGACGAGCAGTACTTC. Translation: CATSDLKGDEQYF.

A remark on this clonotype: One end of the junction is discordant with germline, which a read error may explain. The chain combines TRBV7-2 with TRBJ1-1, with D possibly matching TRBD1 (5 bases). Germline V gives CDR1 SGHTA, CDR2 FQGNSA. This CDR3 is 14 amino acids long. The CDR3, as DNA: TGTGCCAGCAGCTTGGGGCACTCGAACACTGAAACTTTCTTT. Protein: CASSLGHSNTETFF.

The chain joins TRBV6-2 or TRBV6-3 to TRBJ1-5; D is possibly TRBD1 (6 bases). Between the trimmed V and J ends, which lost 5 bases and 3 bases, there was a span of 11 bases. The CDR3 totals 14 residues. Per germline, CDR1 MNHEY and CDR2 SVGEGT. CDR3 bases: TGTGCCAGCAGTCCACAGGGTATCAATCAGCCCCAGCATTTT. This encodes CASSPQGINQPQHF.

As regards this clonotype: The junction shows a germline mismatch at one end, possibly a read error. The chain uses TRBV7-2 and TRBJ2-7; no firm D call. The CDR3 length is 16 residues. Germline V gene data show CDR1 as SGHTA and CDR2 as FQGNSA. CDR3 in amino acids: CASSPDRGTSSCEQYF. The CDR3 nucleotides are TGTGCCAGCAGCCCCGATCGCGGTACGAGCTCCTGCGAGCAGTACTTC.

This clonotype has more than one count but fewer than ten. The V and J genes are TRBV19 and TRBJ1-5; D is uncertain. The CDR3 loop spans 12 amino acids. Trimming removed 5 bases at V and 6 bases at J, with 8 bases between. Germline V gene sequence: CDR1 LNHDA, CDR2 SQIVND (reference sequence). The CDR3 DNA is TGTGCCAGTAGTGCCTGGGGTCAGCCCCAGCATTTT. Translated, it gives CASSAWGQPQHF.

The CDR3 is CASSSVAGVEKLFF. CDR3 sequence (DNA): TGTGCCAGTAGTAGCGTCGCAGGGGTGGAAAAACTGTTTTTT. The rearrangement uses TRBV19 and TRBJ1-4; TRBD1 is a possible D gene (6 bases). V lost 4 bases to trimming and J lost 8 bases, with 14 bases between them. The germline V gene encodes CDR1 LNHDA and CDR2 SQIVND (reference sequence). This CDR3 is built from 14 residues.

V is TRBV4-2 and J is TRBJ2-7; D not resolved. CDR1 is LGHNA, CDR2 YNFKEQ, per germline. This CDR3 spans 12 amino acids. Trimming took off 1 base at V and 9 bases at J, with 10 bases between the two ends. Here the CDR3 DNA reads TGTGCCAGCAGCCAAGGGGGTATCAGGCAGTACTTC. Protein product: CASSQGGIRQYF.

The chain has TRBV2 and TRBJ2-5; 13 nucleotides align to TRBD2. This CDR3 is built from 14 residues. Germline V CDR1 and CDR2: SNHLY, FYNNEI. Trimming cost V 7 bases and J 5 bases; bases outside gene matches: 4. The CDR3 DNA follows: TGTGCCAGCACCGGACTAGCGGGAGCTGAGACCCAGTACTTC. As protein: CASTGLAGAETQYF.

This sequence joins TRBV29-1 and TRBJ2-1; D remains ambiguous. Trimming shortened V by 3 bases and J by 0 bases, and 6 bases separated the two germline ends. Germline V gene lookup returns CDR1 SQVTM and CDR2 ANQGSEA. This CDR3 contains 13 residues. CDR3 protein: CSVDASSYNEQFF. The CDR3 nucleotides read TGCAGCGTTGATGCTAGCTCCTACAATGAGCAGTTCTTC.

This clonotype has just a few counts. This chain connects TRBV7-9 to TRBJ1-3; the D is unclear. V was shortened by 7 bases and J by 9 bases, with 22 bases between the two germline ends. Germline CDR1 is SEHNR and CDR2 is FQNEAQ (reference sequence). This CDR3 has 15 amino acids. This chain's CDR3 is CASTMSGTAATTIYF. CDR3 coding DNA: TGTGCCAGCACCATGAGCGGAACGGCGGCTACCACCATATATTTT. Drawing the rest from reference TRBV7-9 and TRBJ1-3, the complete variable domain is DTGVSQNPRHKITKRGQNVTFRCDPISEHNRLYWYRQTLGQGPEFLTYFQNEAQLEKSRLLSDRFSAERPKGSFSTLEIQRTEQGDSAMYLCASTMSGTAATTIYFGEGSWLTVV.

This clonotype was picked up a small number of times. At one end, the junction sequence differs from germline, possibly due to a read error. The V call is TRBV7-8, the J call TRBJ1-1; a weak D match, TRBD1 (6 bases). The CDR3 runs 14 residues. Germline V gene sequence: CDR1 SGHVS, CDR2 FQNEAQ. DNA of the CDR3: TGTGCCAGCAGCCCGTATTCGGACAGCGGCGGTTTGAACTTT. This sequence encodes CASSPYSDSGGLNF.

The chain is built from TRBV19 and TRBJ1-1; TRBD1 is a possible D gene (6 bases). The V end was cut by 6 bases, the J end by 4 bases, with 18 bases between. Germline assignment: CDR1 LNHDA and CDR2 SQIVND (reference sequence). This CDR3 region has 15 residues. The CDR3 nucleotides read TGTGCCAGTAGGAGGACTACAGGGTGGGGCACTGAAGCTTTCTTT. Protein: CASRRTTGWGTEAFF.

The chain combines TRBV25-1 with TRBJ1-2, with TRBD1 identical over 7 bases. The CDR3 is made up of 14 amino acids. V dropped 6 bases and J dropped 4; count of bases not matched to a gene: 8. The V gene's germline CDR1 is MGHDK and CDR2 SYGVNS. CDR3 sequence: CASSLTGPSYGYTF. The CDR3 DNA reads TGTGCCAGCAGCTTGACAGGGCCGAGCTATGGCTACACCTTC.

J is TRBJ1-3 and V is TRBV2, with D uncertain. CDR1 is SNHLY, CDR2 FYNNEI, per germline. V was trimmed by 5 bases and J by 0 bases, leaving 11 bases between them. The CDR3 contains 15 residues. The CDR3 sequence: CASSPSTLSGNTIYF. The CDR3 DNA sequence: TGTGCCAGCAGTCCCAGTACCCTCTCTGGAAACACCATATATTTT.